This passage covers 16 T cell receptor beta chains from one sample sequenced in a study of CD8 T cells in Susac syndrome (dated by TCRdb to 2018 to 2020). The protocol used for the library was the immunoSEQ multiplex PCR assay. RNA was extracted with the RNeasy kit and 0.5 to 1 ug was reverse transcribed using random hexamers. In TCRdb, the public reads were trimmed at Q25 with fastp and aligned with MiXCR, with productive beta chains retained. Entries that share a CDR3 protein sequence are merged under the most common genes and DNA. Here the sample has about 240,000 distinct CDR3 sequences; about 95% occur a single time. The ten largest clonotypes hold 0.095% to 0.12% of the sample. The sequenced material came from CD4+ T cells from PBMCs. The origin of the receptors is a human donor with Susac syndrome.

The chain uses TRBV12-3 or TRBV12-4 and TRBJ2-5, with 13 bases matching TRBD2. The ends lost 6 bases at V and 5 bases at J; junction bases unmatched: 0. There are 13 residues in the CDR3. CDR3 sequence: CASRGLAGETQYF. Written as DNA, the CDR3 is TGTGCCAGCAGGGGACTAGCGGGGGAGACCCAGTACTTC.

The V and J genes are TRBV30 and TRBJ2-3; 8 positions match TRBD1. V gave up 3 bases and J gave up 6 bases; unmatched junction bases: 8. This CDR3 region has 14 residues. Germline CDR1 and CDR2: GTSNPN and SVGIG (reference sequence). The CDR3 loop is CAWRLSGGGDTQYF. The CDR3 coding sequence is TGTGCCTGGAGGCTCTCAGGGGGCGGTGATACGCAGTATTTT. Full variable domain (outside the CDR3, taken from reference TRBV30 and TRBJ2-3): SQTIHQWPATLVQPVGSPLSLECTVEGTSNPNLYWYRQAAGRGLQLLFYSVGIGQISSEVPQNLSASRPQDRQFILSSKKLLLSDSGFYLCAWRLSGGGDTQYFGPGTRLTVL.

The J gene is TRBJ2-5, the V gene TRBV5-7; no firm D call. TRBV5-7 counts as an open reading frame of uncertain function. The CDR3 totals 12 residues. V lost 1 base, J lost 5 bases, and 6 bases lay in between. The CDR3 coding sequence is TGTGCCAGCAGCTTGTTAGGGGAGACCCAGTACTTC. Encoded protein: CASSLLGETQYF.

This clonotype was seen a single time. The chain links TRBV6-6 to TRBJ2-1; D gene unclear. The V gene's germline CDR1 is MNHNY and CDR2 SVGAGI (reference sequence). The CDR3 consists of 16 residues. Trimming took off 0 bases at V and 5 bases at J, with 14 bases between the two ends. The CDR3 loop is CASSYSLVERNNEQFF. The DNA of the CDR3 is TGTGCCAGCAGTTACTCTCTTGTTGAGAGGAACAATGAGCAGTTCTTC.

The chain links TRBV9 to TRBJ2-1; 11 positions agree with TRBD2. This CDR3 region has 18 residues. Trimming removed 4 bases from V and 4 bases from J; junction bases left unmatched: 13. Germline loops: CDR1 SGDLS, CDR2 YYNGEE. The CDR3 DNA is TGTGCCAGCAGCAATAGCATGGGACTAGCGGAAGTGTACAATGAGCAGTTCTTC. It specifies CASSNSMGLAEVYNEQFF.

The chain joins TRBV28 to TRBJ2-2; TRBD2 aligns across 12 bases. The V gene's germline CDR1 is MDHEN and CDR2 SYDVKM. This CDR3 has 15 amino acids. V was clipped by 10 bases and J by 0 bases; unmatched bases: 3. CDR3 sequence (DNA): TGTGCCATCCTAGCGGGAGGGACGAACACCGGGGAGCTGTTTTTT. Encoded protein: CAILAGGTNTGELFF. The variable domain in full, completed from reference TRBV28 and TRBJ2-2, reads DVKVTQSSRYLVKRTGEKVFLECVQDMDHENMFWYRQDPGLGLRLIYFSYDVKMKEKGDIPEGYSVSREKKERFSLILESASTNQTSMYLCAILAGGTNTGELFFGEGSRLTVL.

The rearrangement joins TRBV7-3 to TRBJ2-5; 9 bases fit TRBD1. Germline V lookup: CDR1 SGHTA, CDR2 FQGTGA. This CDR3 is built from 15 residues. J was trimmed by 4 bases and V by 5 bases; bases with no gene match: 8. The CDR3 DNA reads TGTGCCAGCAGCGCCGGACAGGGGACCGGAGAGACCCAGTACTTC. Protein product: CASSAGQGTGETQYF.

This chain joins TRBV28 and TRBJ1-1, with D maybe TRBD1 (5 bases). From germline, CDR1 is MDHEN and CDR2 SYDVKM. V lost 5 bases and J lost 4, with 23 bases in between. The CDR3 spans 17 residues. The CDR3 nucleotides read TGTGCCAGCAGTACAGACATCCCTGGGGTTGGGGGCACTGAAGCTTTCTTT. It codes for CASSTDIPGVGGTEAFF.

This rearrangement joins TRBV9 to TRBJ2-1; D might be TRBD1 or TRBD2, each matching 6 bases. CDR1 and CDR2 from the germline V gene are SGDLS and YYNGEE. The V and J ends lost 4 bases and 1 base respectively, with 12 bases between them. The CDR3 has 15 amino acids. In nucleotides, the CDR3 is TGTGCCAGCAGCACCCGCGGGACATCCTACAATGAGCAGTTCTTC. It specifies CASSTRGTSYNEQFF. Based on the CDR3 plus reference TRBV9 and TRBJ2-1, the full variable domain is DSGVTQTPKHLITATGQRVTLRCSPRSGDLSVYWYQQSLDQGLQFLIQYYNGEERAKGNILERFSAQQFPDLHSELNLSSLELGDSALYFCASSTRGTSYNEQFFGPGTRLTVL.

The chain couples TRBV28 to TRBJ1-2; the D is unclear. Trimming pared 5 bases from V and 7 bases from J, leaving 14 bases between. CDR1 and CDR2 (germline): MDHEN, SYDVKM. CDR3 length: 13 amino acids. The CDR3, as DNA: TGTGCCAGCAGTCCCTCAAGACCCCTTGGCTACACCTTC. Its protein is CASSPSRPLGYTF.

The chain recombines TRBV2 with TRBJ2-1; tentative D call: TRBD2 (6 bases). The germline V gene has CDR1 SNHLY and CDR2 FYNNEI. With 4 bases removed from V and 12 bases from J, the gap between germline ends came to 10 bases. This CDR3 contains 11 residues. The CDR3 loop is CASSVEGTQFF. For the CDR3, the DNA is TGTGCCAGCAGTGTGGAGGGTACGCAGTTCTTC.

CDR3 in DNA: TGCAGTGCTGTTAGACAGAAGCAGTACTTC. Translated: CSAVRQKQYF. This chain connects TRBV20-1 to TRBJ2-7, with D maybe TRBD1 (5 bases). With 5 bases removed from V and 8 bases from J, the gap between germline ends came to 10 bases. CDR1 is DFQATT, CDR2 SNEGSKA, per germline (reference sequence). The CDR3 sequence is 10 residues long.

This sequence joins TRBV30 and TRBJ2-5; possibly TRBD1 for D (5 bases). Trimming shortened V by 2 bases and J by 5 bases, and 15 bases separated the two germline ends. This CDR3 spans 14 amino acids. Germline-derived CDR1 and CDR2 are GTSNPN and SVGIG (reference sequence). The CDR3 here is CAWSRKGLLETQYF. CDR3 DNA: TGTGCCTGGAGTCGAAAGGGGCTTCTCGAGACCCAGTACTTC.

The gene calls are TRBV20-1 and TRBJ2-7; 10 bases align to TRBD2. The CDR3 extends over 15 amino acids. The junction had 8 bases not matched to a gene; V was cut back by 3 bases and J by 3 bases. Germline CDR1 reads DFQATT; CDR2 reads SNEGSKA (reference sequence). CDR3 region: CSASGASGSVYEQYF. In DNA, the CDR3 is TGCAGTGCTAGTGGGGCTAGCGGGAGCGTCTACGAGCAGTACTTC.

The J gene is TRBJ2-7, the V gene TRBV29-1; 9 nucleotides align to TRBD2. V dropped 4 bases and J dropped 6; count of bases not matched to a gene: 13. CDR3 length: 15 amino acids. The V gene's germline CDR1 is SQVTM and CDR2 ANQGSEA. The CDR3 loop is CSVAVPVAGVFEQYF. Here the CDR3 DNA reads TGCAGCGTTGCTGTCCCCGTAGCGGGAGTTTTCGAGCAGTACTTC.

This clonotype was seen more than once but under ten times. This chain links TRBV6-5 with TRBJ2-3, with D unclear. This CDR3 has 11 residues. CDR1 is MNHEY and CDR2 is SVGAGI in the germline V gene. V lost 6 bases and J lost 6, with 7 bases in between. The CDR3, as DNA: TGTGCCAGCAGGCGAGCCGATACGCAGTATTTT. Translated, it gives CASRRADTQYF.